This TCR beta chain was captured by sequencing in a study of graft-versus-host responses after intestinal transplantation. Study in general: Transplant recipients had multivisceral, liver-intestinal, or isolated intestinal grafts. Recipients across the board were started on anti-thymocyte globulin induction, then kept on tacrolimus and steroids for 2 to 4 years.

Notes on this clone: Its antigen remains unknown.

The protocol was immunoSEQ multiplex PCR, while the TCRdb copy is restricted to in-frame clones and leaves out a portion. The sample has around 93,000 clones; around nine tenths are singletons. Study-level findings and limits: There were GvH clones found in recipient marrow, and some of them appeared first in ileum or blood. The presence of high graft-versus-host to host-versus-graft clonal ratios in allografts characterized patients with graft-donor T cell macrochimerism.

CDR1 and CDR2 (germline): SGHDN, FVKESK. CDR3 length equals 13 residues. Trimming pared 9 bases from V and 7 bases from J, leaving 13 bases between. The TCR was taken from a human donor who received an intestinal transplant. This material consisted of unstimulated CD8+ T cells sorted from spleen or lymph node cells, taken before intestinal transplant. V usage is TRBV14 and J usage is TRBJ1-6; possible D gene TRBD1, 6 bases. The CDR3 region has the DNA TGTGCCAGTCCTCGGACAGAGAATTCACCCCTCCACTTT. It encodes CASPRTENSPLHF.